The 6 T cell receptor beta chains listed next were all sequenced from one sample in a study of T cell responses to AZD1222 COVID-19 vaccine. The table came from immunoSEQ multiplex PCR; TCRdb's copy has only in-frame clones and leaves some out. The table records about 140,000 clones, roughly 92% of them present only once. The source was peripheral blood, collected on day 0 of AZD1222 vaccination. All receptors derive from an adult in good health.

CDR3 in amino acids: CASSPPDRDSNQPQHF. Written as DNA, the CDR3 is TGTGCCAGCAGTCCCCCGGACAGAGATAGCAATCAGCCCCAGCATTTT. The J gene is TRBJ1-5, the V gene TRBV6-6; perhaps TRBD1 as D (6 bases). CDR1 and CDR2 (germline): MNHNY, SVGAGI (reference sequence). The CDR3 length is 16 residues. The germline V and J ends were trimmed by 5 bases and 0 bases, with 14 bases remaining between them.

The chain employs TRBV2 and TRBJ1-3, with 11 bases lining up with TRBD1. Germline loops: CDR1 SNHLY, CDR2 FYNNEI. V was clipped by 4 bases and J by 3 bases; unmatched bases: 5. CDR3 length equals 16 residues. DNA for the CDR3: TGTGCCAGCAGTGCAGGACAGGGGGCTGGTGGAAACACCATATATTTT. Amino acid sequence: CASSAGQGAGGNTIYF.

The chain carries TRBV6-1 and TRBJ2-1; no clear D gene. Germline CDR1 is MNHNS and CDR2 is SASEGT. The CDR3 covers 12 residues. V dropped 2 bases and J dropped 6 bases, with 5 bases sitting between them. The CDR3: CASSENSNEQFF. CDR3 bases: TGTGCCAGCAGTGAAAACAGCAATGAGCAGTTCTTC.

The chain joins TRBV11-2 to TRBJ2-3; TRBD2 matches 8 bases. The CDR3 consists of 16 residues. V gave up 2 bases and J gave up 4 bases; unmatched junction bases: 8. Germline CDR1 reads SGHAT; CDR2 reads FQNNGV. CDR3 nucleotides: TGTGCCAGCAGCTTACTTCTGGGACTAGGTGCAGATACGCAGTATTTT. Its translation: CASSLLLGLGADTQYF.

Only one count was recorded for this clone. This rearrangement joins TRBV6-5 to TRBJ2-7; 7 bases are shared with TRBD1. There are 14 residues in the CDR3. Trimming removed 9 bases from V and 6 bases from J; junction bases left unmatched: 14. In germline, CDR1 is MNHEY, CDR2 SVGAGI. CDR3 region: CASTNDRALSEQYF. DNA for the CDR3: TGTGCCAGTACGAATGACAGGGCTTTGAGCGAGCAGTACTTC.

The V gene is TRBV5-6, the J gene TRBJ1-4, with D tentatively TRBD1 (5 bases). Germline CDR1 reads SGHDT; CDR2 reads YYEEEE. This CDR3 has 16 amino acids. V lost 4 bases and J lost 6, with 19 bases in between. The CDR3 protein is CASSLLGGQGDEKLFF. CDR3 nucleotides: TGTGCCAGCAGCCTTCTGGGCGGGCAGGGAGATGAAAAACTGTTTTTT.